The T cell receptor (beta chain) described here comes from a study of Ad26.COV2.S vaccination and SARS-CoV-2 variants. Measured with immunoSEQ multiplex PCR; TCRdb has only the in-frame clones, and not every one. The data hold 300,000 to 400,000 clones, with around 86% observed a single time. Described treatment: around 19 received Ad26.COV2.S at low or high dose, single or two shots; 5 received placebo; per-sample allocation not given. Samples were taken on day 63 after the first vaccine or placebo injection. This Boston cohort included adults aged 18-55 years. In its sample, this clone was seen a few times. Looked up from germline, CDR1 is MDHEN and CDR2 is SYDVKM. The J segment lost 9 bases and the V segment lost 5 bases, leaving 3 bases of the junction unmatched. This CDR3 contains 13 residues.

The TCR was taken from a person aged 18-65 years who received the Ad26.COV2.S COVID-19 vaccine or a placebo. Sequences were derived from peripheral blood, sampled in a trial of Ad26.COV2.S vaccine versus placebo. The chain employs TRBV28 and TRBJ1-6; 8 bases agree with TRBD1. CDR3 sequence: CASSGQGGSPLHF. The CDR3 nucleotides are TGTGCCAGCAGTGGACAGGGCGGTTCACCCCTCCACTTT.